Shown below are 7 T cell receptor beta chains from a single sample sequenced in a study of blood T cells in healthy people across ages. Sample-barcoded 5' priming and a J-beta primer mix drove a second PCR of 7 to 11 cycles. Each CDR3 protein is one row after TCRdb ran MiXCR on the 5' RACE reads. The sample holds over 600,000 distinct CDR3 sequences; roughly 46% are singletons and the top ten take 15% to 20%. Sequenced material: blood. These receptors originate from a man at least 80 years old in good health.

This clonotype has just a few counts. The chain recombines TRBV27 with TRBJ2-7, with D uncertain. CDR3 length equals 15 residues. The ends were cut back, 3 bases at V and 0 bases at J, with 12 bases in the middle. CDR1 and CDR2 (germline): MNHEY, SMNVEV (reference sequence). Here the CDR3 reads CASSLVKYSSYEQYF. DNA for the CDR3: TGTGCCAGCAGTTTGGTAAAGTACAGCTCCTACGAGCAGTACTTC.

The chain has TRBV7-9 and TRBJ2-3; TRBD2 might be the D (6 bases). V was shortened by 5 bases and J by 2 bases, with 17 bases between the two germline ends. Germline CDR1 is SEHNR and CDR2 is FQNEAQ (reference sequence). The CDR3 sequence is 16 residues long. The CDR3 region is CASSPIARDFTDTQYF. The CDR3 region has the DNA TGTGCCAGCAGCCCTATAGCCCGGGACTTCACAGATACGCAGTATTTT.

The chain links TRBV20-1 to TRBJ2-1; 13 bases agree with TRBD2. The CDR3 runs to 17 residues. V lost 2 bases and J lost 5; bases outside the gene matches: 9. Germline loops: CDR1 DFQATT, CDR2 SNEGSKA (reference sequence). Here the CDR3 reads CSARPGTSGKRNNEQFF. The CDR3 DNA reads TGCAGTGCTAGACCCGGGACTAGCGGGAAAAGGAACAATGAGCAGTTCTTC.

Only a few counts were recorded for this clonotype. The junction shows a germline mismatch at one end, possibly a read error. The chain couples TRBV20-1 to TRBJ2-1, with TRBD2 matching 8 bases. The CDR3 is made up of 15 amino acids. The germline V gene encodes CDR1 DFQATT and CDR2 SNEGSKA (reference sequence). The CDR3 is CSARERGDNYNEKFF. CDR3 DNA: TGCAGTGCTAGAGAGCGGGGGGATAATTACAATGAGAAGTTCTTC.

Notes on this clonotype: This sequence may be a read error, since a much larger clone differs from it by one base. The chain uses TRBV7-2 and TRBJ2-6, with D perhaps assigned TRBD1 or TRBD2 (5 bases each). This CDR3 has 17 residues. The germline V gene has CDR1 SGHTA and CDR2 FQGNSA. The CDR3 region is CASSLSAASSGANALTF. CDR3 nucleotide sequence: TGTGCCAGCAGCTTAAGCGCAGCTAGCTCTGGGGCCAACGCCCTGACTTTC.

A few counts support this clonotype. This chain joins TRBV9 and TRBJ1-6; D not certain. Germline V CDR1 and CDR2: SGDLS, YYNGEE. The V gene lost 0 bases and the J gene lost 0 bases, with 7 bases spanning the gap. CDR3 size: 16 residues. The CDR3 spells CASSVAASSYNSPLHF. CDR3 nucleotide sequence: TGTGCCAGCAGCGTAGCGGCCAGCTCCTATAATTCACCCCTCCACTTT.

This chain connects TRBV20-1 to TRBJ2-3, with 10 bases lining up with TRBD2. Germline V gives CDR1 DFQATT, CDR2 SNEGSKA (reference sequence). The CDR3 totals 13 residues. CDR3 in DNA: TGCAGCTGGAAGCGGGGGGGGACAGATACGCAGTATTTT. Amino acid sequence: CSWKRGGTDTQYF.